This T cell receptor (beta chain) was captured in a study of cytomegalovirus exposure and HLA in healthy donors. Study observations and caveats: CMV serostatus alone was available as immune exposure information.

Germline lookup yields CDR1 LNHNV and CDR2 YYDKDF (reference sequence). The CDR3 consists of 13 residues. V was trimmed by 0 bases and J by 8 bases, leaving 9 bases between them. To note about this clone: Its antigen is currently unknown.

Nominally healthy donors provided the samples, though records likely missed some immune exposures. Use of 60 Vbeta and 13 Jbeta primers characterized the PCR. Sequenced by immunoSEQ multiplex PCR; TCRdb stores in-frame clones only, minus some. Among about 60,000 clones listed, approximately 63% were seen once. The gene calls are TRBV15 and TRBJ2-3; D uncertain. The sequence came from a woman aged 60 to 75 in good health and CMV-seropositive. Sequencing was done on a sample of PBMCs. CDR3 nucleotides: TGTGCCACCAGCAGAGACTCGTCCGGTACGCAGTATTTT. Amino acid sequence: CATSRDSSGTQYF.